A selection of T cell receptor beta chains follows, all from one sample in a study of CD8+ T cells in alopecia areata. Measured with immunoSEQ multiplex PCR; TCRdb has only the in-frame clones, and not every one. This table holds approximately 210,000 clones, over 60% found once. Here the sequenced sample was CD4+ T cells sorted from blood, taken at week 4, from a patient treated with tofacitinib. The receptors come from a human donor with alopecia areata. Both conserved end residues are part of each CDR3. The order of the fields is V gene, clone size, D gene, J gene, CDR3 protein, CDR3 DNA. A D gene is named only where the DNA matches it firmly. Expanded clones get a size class; other rows say once, few or many, or leave the size out.

TRBV4-1,few,.,TRBJ2-5,CASSLPRGQETQYF,TGCGCCAGCAGCCTCCCACGGGGTCAAGAGACCCAGTACTTC
TRBV5-6,.,TRBD1,TRBJ2-3,CASSLPQGAVTDTQYF,TGTGCCAGCAGCTTGCCACAGGGGGCTGTAACAGATACGCAGTATTTT
TRBV27,.,.,TRBJ1-1,CASSWGQQNTEAFF,TGTGCCAGCAGTTGGGGACAACAGAACACTGAAGCTTTCTTT
TRBV9,many,.,TRBJ2-1,CASSVAVGAYNEQFF,TGTGCCAGCAGCGTAGCGGTGGGGGCGTACAATGAGCAGTTCTTC
TRBV30,.,TRBD2,TRBJ2-7,CASRLAGTYEQYF,TGTGCCTCCAGACTAGCGGGGACTTACGAGCAGTACTTC
TRBV4-3,.,.,TRBJ1-2,CASSQEIGRNYGYTF,TGCGCCAGCAGCCAAGAAATAGGGCGTAACTATGGCTACACCTTC
TRBV7-9,.,.,TRBJ2-2,CASSLGRKTGDTGELFF,TGTGCCAGCAGCTTGGGGAGAAAAACGGGAGACACCGGGGAGCTGTTTTTT
TRBV7-2,.,TRBD2,TRBJ2-1,CASSPTSGGLYEQFF,TGTGCCAGCAGCCCAACTAGCGGGGGGTTGTATGAGCAGTTCTTC
TRBV19,.,.,TRBJ2-3,CASSRRTDTQYF,TGTGCCAGTAGTAGACGAACAGATACGCAGTATTTT
TRBV7-2,.,.,TRBJ2-4,CASSLAGKLAKNIQYF,TGTGCCAGCAGCTTAGCCGGGAAACTAGCCAAAAACATTCAGTACTTC
TRBV5-6,.,.,TRBJ2-2,CASSFRQKYTGELFF,TGTGCCAGCAGCTTTCGACAGAAATACACCGGGGAGCTGTTTTTT
TRBV29-1,few,.,TRBJ1-1,CSVHQGYMNTEAFF,TGCAGCGTTCACCAGGGGTACATGAACACTGAAGCTTTCTTT
TRBV5-1,.,TRBD1,TRBJ2-5,CASSQNPGQGGETQYF,TGCGCCAGCAGCCAGAACCCGGGACAGGGAGGAGAGACCCAGTACTTC
TRBV27,.,TRBD1,TRBJ1-2,CASSFTTGRDGYTF,TGTGCCAGCAGTTTTACGACAGGGAGAGACGGCTACACCTTC
TRBV2,.,.,TRBJ2-2,CASRRTPSNTGELFF,TGTGCCAGCAGGCGGACACCTTCGAACACCGGGGAGCTGTTTTTT
TRBV29-1,.,.,TRBJ1-1,CSIGRAPKNTEAFF,TGCAGCATTGGTCGGGCCCCAAAAAACACTGAAGCTTTCTTT
TRBV11-2,.,.,TRBJ2-7,CASSRGGSSYEQYF,TGTGCCAGCAGCCGAGGGGGGAGCTCCTACGAGCAGTACTTC
TRBV29-1,.,TRBD1,TRBJ1-1,CSARTGGDTEAFF,TGCAGCGCCAGGACAGGGGGGGACACTGAAGCTTTCTTT
TRBV4-3,.,.,TRBJ2-3,CASSQGPKTDTQYF,TGCGCCAGCAGCCAAGGTCCTAAAACAGATACGCAGTATTTT
TRBV10-3,.,.,TRBJ1-1,CATRRGGNTEAFF,TGTGCCACCCGGAGGGGGGGGAACACTGAAGCTTTCTTT
TRBV29-1,.,TRBD1,TRBJ1-4,CSVAPDGTGAEKLFF,TGCAGCGTTGCCCCGGACGGGACAGGGGCCGAAAAACTGTTTTTT
TRBV29-1,.,.,TRBJ2-3,CSVEGGGTDTQYF,TGCAGCGTTGAGGGGGGCGGCACAGATACGCAGTATTTT
TRBV27,few,.,TRBJ2-7,CASSLNGPDLYEQYF,TGTGCCAGCAGTTTAAACGGCCCCGACTTATACGAGCAGTACTTC
TRBV19,.,TRBD1,TRBJ2-2,CASNLGQGIGELFF,TGTGCCAGTAATTTGGGACAGGGGATCGGGGAGCTGTTTTTT
TRBV5-5,.,.,TRBJ2-6,CASSPGHVNVLTF,TGTGCCAGCAGCCCCGGGCATGTCAACGTCCTGACTTTC
TRBV5-1,.,.,TRBJ1-1,CASSFDRMNTEAFF,TGCGCCAGCAGCTTCGACAGGATGAACACTGAAGCTTTCTTT